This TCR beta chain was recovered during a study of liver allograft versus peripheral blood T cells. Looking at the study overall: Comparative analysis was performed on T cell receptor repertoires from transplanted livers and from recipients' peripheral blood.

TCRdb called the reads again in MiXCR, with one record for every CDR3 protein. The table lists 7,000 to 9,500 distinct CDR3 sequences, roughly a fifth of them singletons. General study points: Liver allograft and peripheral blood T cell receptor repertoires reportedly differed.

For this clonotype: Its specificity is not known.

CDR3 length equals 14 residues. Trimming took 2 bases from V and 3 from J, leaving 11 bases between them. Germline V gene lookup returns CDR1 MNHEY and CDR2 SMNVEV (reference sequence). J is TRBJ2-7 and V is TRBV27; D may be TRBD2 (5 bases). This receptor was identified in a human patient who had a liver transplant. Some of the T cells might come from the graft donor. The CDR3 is CASSLIGLDYEQYF. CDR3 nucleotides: TGTGCCAGCAGTTTAATAGGACTCGACTACGAGCAGTACTTC.